The 10 T cell receptor beta chains given below trace back to one sample, sequenced in a study of T-cell memory formation after mild COVID-19. TCRdb processed the 5' RACE reads anew with MiXCR; each CDR3 protein has one entry. The sample shows around 34,000 distinct CDR3 sequences, around 8% of them seen only once. Sequenced: PBMCs or a T cell subset sorted from them (not recorded which). Receptors were obtained from a man aged 18 to 30 who had mild COVID-19 (a few samples of this study predate the infection). Cell type and time point are not known.

The chain joins TRBV11-3 to TRBJ2-1; 12 bases are a match to TRBD1. The V and J ends lost 8 bases and 7 bases, in that order; junction bases with no gene match: 6. The germline gives CDR1 SGHNT, CDR2 YENEEA. The CDR3 has 14 residues. CDR3 DNA: TGTGCCAGCGCCCGGGACAGGGGGCGGAATGAGCAGTTCTTC. Translating gives CASARDRGRNEQFF.

The table lists this clonotype with many counts. V gene TRBV5-1 combines with J gene TRBJ1-1, with 7 bases lining up with TRBD1. The V gene end was trimmed by 2 bases and the J gene end by 8 bases; junction bases not matched to a gene: 9. The CDR3 extends over 14 amino acids. Germline V gene sequence: CDR1 SGHRS, CDR2 YFSETQ. The CDR3 coding sequence is TGCGCCAGCAGCTTAAACGACAGGGCCCTGGAAGCTTTCTTT. Translated: CASSLNDRALEAFF.

In its sample, this clonotype was seen once. The chain is built from TRBV7-9 and TRBJ2-3; 9 bases align to TRBD1. Losses at the gene ends were 5 bases for V and 3 bases for J; bases not matched to a gene: 6. Germline V lookup: CDR1 SEHNR, CDR2 FQNEAQ (reference sequence). This CDR3 contains 15 residues. CDR3 sequence: CASSVTGGRTDTQYF. CDR3 coding DNA: TGTGCCAGCAGCGTGACAGGGGGTAGAACAGATACGCAGTATTTT.

This clonotype was detected only a few times. This rearrangement joins TRBV7-2 to TRBJ2-5, with D perhaps TRBD2 (5 bases). Germline CDR1 and CDR2: SGHTA and FQGNSA. Trimming took off 3 bases at V and 5 bases at J, with 13 bases between the two ends. The CDR3 spans 14 residues. CDR3 amino acids: CASSLRPSRETQYF. DNA for the CDR3: TGTGCCAGCAGCTTGAGGCCTAGCCGGGAGACCCAGTACTTC.

This clonotype was counted many times. The chain joins TRBV6-2 or TRBV6-3 to TRBJ2-5; 9 positions agree with TRBD2. The CDR3 totals 17 residues. V gave up 6 bases and J gave up 5 bases; unmatched junction bases: 16. Germline-derived CDR1 and CDR2 are MNHEY and SVGEGT. The CDR3 reads CASSPRLADSSIETQYF. CDR3 sequence (DNA): TGTGCCAGCAGCCCTAGACTAGCGGACTCGTCGATTGAGACCCAGTACTTC.

J is TRBJ2-1 and V is TRBV9; 7 nucleotides agree with TRBD2. This CDR3 region has 16 residues. The germline gives CDR1 SGDLS, CDR2 YYNGEE. With 3 bases clipped from V and 0 bases from J, the junction kept 6 bases outside the gene matches. The CDR3 spells CASSGGGFPSYNEQFF. The CDR3 region has the DNA TGTGCCAGCAGCGGGGGGGGATTCCCCTCCTACAATGAGCAGTTCTTC. Looking up the rest from reference TRBV9 and TRBJ2-1 gives the full variable domain: DSGVTQTPKHLITATGQRVTLRCSPRSGDLSVYWYQQSLDQGLQFLIQYYNGEERAKGNILERFSAQQFPDLHSELNLSSLELGDSALYFCASSGGGFPSYNEQFFGPGTRLTVL.

This clonotype showed up many times. CDR3 in DNA: TGTGCCACCAGCGATTTCCTCCTGGGCGGAGCGGGGGGAGGTACGCAGTATTTT. As protein: CATSDFLLGGAGGGTQYF. The chain joins TRBV15 to TRBJ2-3; 9 bases match TRBD2. This CDR3 spans 18 amino acids. Germline V gene data show CDR1 as LNHNV and CDR2 as YYDKDF (reference sequence). Losses at the gene ends were 5 bases for V and 8 bases for J; bases not matched to a gene: 20.

This clonotype was seen many times. V usage is TRBV12-3 or TRBV12-4 and J usage is TRBJ2-2; 7 nucleotides match TRBD1. The CDR3 runs to 15 residues. The V and J ends lost 5 bases and 5 bases, in that order; junction bases with no gene match: 8. This CDR3 is CASSPETGRTGELFF. CDR3 nucleotide sequence: TGTGCCAGCAGTCCTGAGACAGGGCGGACCGGGGAGCTGTTTTTT.

In this sample, this clonotype turned up many times. The V and J genes are TRBV24-1 and TRBJ2-2; the match to TRBD1 covers 9 bases. CDR3 size: 16 residues. In germline, CDR1 is KGHDR, CDR2 SFDVKD. V lost 1 base to trimming and J lost 6 bases; unmatched junction nucleotides: 5. The CDR3 nucleotides read TGTGCCACCAGTGATTTCCTGGGACAGGGTGCCGGGGAGCTGTTTTTT. It encodes CATSDFLGQGAGELFF.

The table lists this clonotype with a few counts. J is TRBJ2-3 and V is TRBV10-3; D uncertain. Deletions cut 9 bases from V and 2 bases from J, with 15 bases between. The CDR3 contains 14 residues. CDR1 and CDR2 from the germline V gene are ENHRY and SYGVKD. CDR3 in amino acids: CAIAVALLTDTQYF. The CDR3 DNA reads as TGTGCCATTGCCGTGGCCCTCCTCACAGATACGCAGTATTTT.